The 3 T cell receptor beta chains given below trace back to one sample, sequenced in a study of T cells in Graves' hyperthyroidism and ophthalmopathy. Amplification targeted TCR beta CDR3 regions from RNA transcripts. HTBI primers were the set used in a first-round RT-PCR of the TCR CDR3. One entry per CDR3 protein results from TCRdb running MiXCR on the multiplex PCR reads. The data hold some 510,000 distinct CDR3 sequences, with around 46% observed a single time. Sequencing was done on a sample of peripheral blood or thyroid tissue (not recorded which). Every receptor here comes from a woman under 30 with Graves' hyperthyroidism.

There are a few counts of this clonotype. The chain has TRBV12-3 or TRBV12-4 and TRBJ2-2; 9 bases fit TRBD2. V lost 7 bases, J lost 7 bases, and 7 bases stayed unmatched. The CDR3 extends over 14 amino acids. The CDR3 DNA is TGTGCCAGCAAGCAGAGCGGGGGGCACGGGGAGCTGTTTTTT. It codes for CASKQSGGHGELFF.

To note about this clonotype: A read error may produce the germline difference seen at one junction end. J is TRBJ2-7 and V is TRBV7-2; TRBD1 matches at 12 bases. CDR3 size: 16 residues. The germline CDR1 and CDR2 sequences are SGHTA and FQGNSA. The CDR3 is CASSGGQGARSYEQYF. CDR3 DNA sequence: TGCGCCAGCAGCGGGGGACAGGGGGCGCGTTCCTACGAGCAGTACTTC. Using reference TRBV7-2 and TRBJ2-7 for the parts outside the CDR3, the full variable domain is GAGVSQSPSNKVTEKGKDVELRCDPISGHTALYWYRQSLGQGLEFLIYFQGNSAPDKSGLPSDRFSAERTGGSVSTLTIQRTQQEDSAVYLCASSGGQGARSYEQYFGPGTRLTVT.

This rearrangement joins TRBV7-2 to TRBJ2-7; possibly TRBD2 for D (5 bases). The CDR3 is 12 residues long. CDR1 SGHTA and CDR2 FQGNSA come from the germline V gene. Trimming took 2 bases from V and 8 from J, leaving 10 bases between them. CDR3 region: CASSLSGTQQYF. The CDR3 DNA is TGTGCCAGCAGCTTAAGCGGTACGCAGCAGTACTTC. Based on the CDR3 plus reference TRBV7-2 and TRBJ2-7, the full variable domain is GAGVSQSPSNKVTEKGKDVELRCDPISGHTALYWYRQSLGQGLEFLIYFQGNSAPDKSGLPSDRFSAERTGGSVSTLTIQRTQQEDSAVYLCASSLSGTQQYFGPGTRLTVT.